A single sample is the source of the 28 T cell receptor beta chains below, sequenced in a study of blood T cell repertoires in COVID-19. Sequenced by immunoSEQ multiplex PCR; TCRdb stores in-frame clones only, minus some. The sample has about 190,000 clones; around 80% are singletons. The material sequenced was PBMCs or T cells enriched from blood (not recorded which). Receptor source: a woman aged 45-59 years with acute COVID-19.

V usage is TRBV19 and J usage is TRBJ1-2; 7 bases are shared with TRBD1. Germline CDR1 reads LNHDA; CDR2 reads SQIVND (reference sequence). V dropped 6 bases and J dropped 3; count of bases not matched to a gene: 10. The CDR3 runs to 15 residues. The CDR3 sequence: CASRRAHGTDYGYTF. Here the CDR3 DNA reads TGTGCCAGTAGGAGGGCCCATGGGACAGACTATGGCTACACCTTC.

The chain couples TRBV10-3 to TRBJ2-7, with D possibly being TRBD2 (5 bases). CDR1 is ENHRY, CDR2 SYGVKD, per germline. Trimming removed 3 bases from V and 3 bases from J, with 9 bases in between. The CDR3 extends over 13 amino acids. This CDR3 reads CAISDGRGYEQYV. The CDR3 DNA is TGTGCCATCAGTGACGGACGGGGCTACGAGCAGTACGTC.

This clone was detected a few times. This sequence joins TRBV7-9 and TRBJ2-5, with 14 bases that match TRBD2. V was clipped by 4 bases and J by 1 base; unmatched bases: 11. This CDR3 spans 19 amino acids. The V gene's germline CDR1 is SEHNR and CDR2 FQNEAQ (reference sequence). This CDR3 reads CASSSSSWTSGGPQETQYF. The CDR3 nucleotides are TGTGCCAGCAGCTCCTCGTCGTGGACTAGCGGGGGGCCCCAAGAGACCCAGTACTTC.

This chain joins TRBV7-2 and TRBJ2-1, with 12 bases that match TRBD2. The trim removed 6 bases at V and 5 bases at J, leaving 11 bases unmatched. Germline V gene sequence: CDR1 SGHTA, CDR2 FQGNSA. The CDR3 contains 17 residues. CDR3 nucleotides: TGTGCCAGCAGACGGCTAGCGGGGGGGGGTTTCAACAATGAGCAGTTCTTC. Amino acid sequence: CASRRLAGGGFNNEQFF.

The rearrangement links TRBV30 to TRBJ1-5; D remains unclear. The V gene's germline CDR1 is GTSNPN and CDR2 SVGIG (reference sequence). This CDR3 has 14 amino acids. Trimming left V 2 bases short and J 2 bases short, with 10 bases between. The CDR3 here is CAWSSLGGNQPQHF. CDR3 coding DNA: TGTGCCTGGAGTAGTCTGGGCGGCAATCAGCCCCAGCATTTT.

This chain connects TRBV24-1 to TRBJ1-5; tentatively, D is TRBD1 (5 bases). This CDR3 spans 13 amino acids. Germline lookup yields CDR1 KGHDR and CDR2 SFDVKD. V shed 3 bases and J shed 15 bases, with 17 bases lying between them. CDR3 residues: CATSDPGTSQRHF. The CDR3 bases are TGTGCCACCAGTGATCCGGGGACTTCCCAACGGCATTTT.

This chain connects TRBV5-4 to TRBJ1-3; 7 bases align to TRBD1. Germline assignment: CDR1 SGHNT and CDR2 YYREEE (reference sequence). CDR3 length equals 17 residues. Trimming removed 3 bases from V and 1 base from J; junction bases left unmatched: 10. CDR3 sequence reads: CASSSAGRGLSGNTIYF. CDR3 sequence (DNA): TGTGCCAGCAGCTCGGCCGGCAGGGGGTTATCTGGAAACACCATATATTTT.

This clone was found a few times. CDR3 sequence (DNA): TGTGCCAGTAGTATAGTTCAGCGGGGGGGCGCCTACAATGAGCAGTTCTTC. Protein sequence: CASSIVQRGGAYNEQFF. The chain has TRBV19 and TRBJ2-1; 10 bases line up with TRBD2. The V gene's germline CDR1 is LNHDA and CDR2 SQIVND (reference sequence). CDR3 length: 17 residues. V lost 1 base, J lost 2 bases, and 5 bases stayed unmatched.

This rearrangement joins TRBV9 to TRBJ1-2; TRBD1 is a possible D gene (5 bases). V was trimmed by 3 bases and J by 6 bases, leaving 21 bases between them. Per the germline V gene, CDR1 is SGDLS and CDR2 is YYNGEE. This CDR3 contains 16 residues. For the CDR3, the DNA is TGTGCCAGCAGCGCCACGCGTGGCAGGGTGATGGATGGCTACACCTTC. Translating it yields CASSATRGRVMDGYTF. Combining the CDR3 with reference TRBV9 and TRBJ1-2 gives the whole variable domain DSGVTQTPKHLITATGQRVTLRCSPRSGDLSVYWYQQSLDQGLQFLIQYYNGEERAKGNILERFSAQQFPDLHSELNLSSLELGDSALYFCASSATRGRVMDGYTFGSGTRLTVV.

The genes are TRBV7-9 and TRBJ1-5; tentatively, D is TRBD1 (6 bases). The V gene's germline CDR1 is SEHNR and CDR2 FQNEAQ (reference sequence). The CDR3 has 16 residues. Trimming took off 3 bases at V and 2 bases at J, with 14 bases between the two ends. Here the CDR3 reads CASSFAYREGNQPQHF. CDR3 DNA sequence: TGTGCCAGCAGCTTCGCATACAGGGAAGGCAATCAGCCCCAGCATTTT.

This clone has a single count. The chain has TRBV4-1 and TRBJ2-3; TRBD2 matches at 9 bases. Looked up from germline, CDR1 is MGHRA and CDR2 is YSYEKL. CDR3 length equals 16 residues. The V and J ends lost 1 base and 2 bases, in that order; junction bases with no gene match: 4. The CDR3 loop is CASSQVSGGFTDTQYF. In nucleotides, the CDR3 is TGCGCCAGCAGCCAAGTAAGCGGGGGGTTCACAGATACGCAGTATTTT.

The chain recombines TRBV6-2 or TRBV6-3 with TRBJ1-6; D call uncertain. The CDR3 has 13 residues. Trimming cost V 3 bases and J 8 bases, with 8 bases left between them. Germline lookup yields CDR1 MNHEY and CDR2 SVGEGT. Here the CDR3 reads CASSYQEDSPLHF. CDR3 nucleotides: TGTGCCAGCAGTTATCAGGAAGATTCACCCCTCCACTTT.

The chain carries TRBV19 and TRBJ1-5; no reliable D call. The ends were cut back, 3 bases at V and 0 bases at J, with 9 bases in the middle. The length of the CDR3 is 15 residues. In germline, CDR1 is LNHDA, CDR2 SQIVND (reference sequence). The CDR3: CASSIGQNSNQPQHF. The DNA of the CDR3 is TGTGCCAGTAGTATTGGCCAGAATAGCAATCAGCCCCAGCATTTT.

J is TRBJ1-5 and V is TRBV7-9; D call uncertain. Trimming removed 2 bases at V and 6 bases at J, with 11 bases between. This CDR3 has 14 residues. The V gene's germline CDR1 is SEHNR and CDR2 FQNEAQ (reference sequence). Here the CDR3 reads CASSLLDGGQPQHF. CDR3 DNA sequence: TGTGCCAGCAGCTTATTGGACGGAGGTCAGCCCCAGCATTTT.

The J gene is TRBJ2-5, the V gene TRBV5-6; 9 bases match TRBD2. Germline V lookup: CDR1 SGHDT, CDR2 YYEEEE. V lost 0 bases, J lost 4 bases, and 7 bases stayed unmatched. The CDR3 totals 16 residues. The CDR3 bases are TGTGCCAGCAGCTTGGCCGCTAGCGGGGCCGTAGAGACCCAGTACTTC. Translated: CASSLAASGAVETQYF. Full variable domain (missing parts from reference TRBV5-6 and TRBJ2-5): DAGVTQSPTHLIKTRGQQVTLRCSPKSGHDTVSWYQQALGQGPQFIFQYYEEEERQRGNFPDRFSGHQFPNYSSELNVNALLLGDSALYLCASSLAASGAVETQYFGPGTRLLVL.

This clone was detected once. CDR3 in amino acids: CASSSRRGGHGELFF. The CDR3 DNA reads as TGTGCCAGCAGCTCCAGGAGGGGGGGCCACGGGGAGCTGTTTTTT. This sequence joins TRBV7-2 and TRBJ2-2, with TRBD2 as a possible D gene (7 bases). The CDR3 covers 15 residues. Germline V CDR1 and CDR2: SGHTA, FQGNSA. V dropped 4 bases and J dropped 7 bases, with 16 bases sitting between them.

The chain couples TRBV18 to TRBJ1-2; no reliable D call. The germline V gene has CDR1 KGHSH and CDR2 LQKENI. V was trimmed by 2 bases and J by 4 bases, leaving 11 bases between them. There are 14 residues in the CDR3. CDR3: CASSPKREGYGYTF. The DNA of the CDR3 is TGTGCCAGCTCACCAAAGAGGGAGGGCTATGGCTACACCTTC.

This chain connects TRBV9 to TRBJ1-4; TRBD1 matches at 7 bases. The germline gives CDR1 SGDLS, CDR2 YYNGEE. The CDR3 is made up of 16 amino acids. V dropped 3 bases and J dropped 4; count of bases not matched to a gene: 9. In DNA form, the CDR3 reads TGTGCCAGCAGCGCCGGACAGGCCGGGCTTAATGAAAAACTGTTTTTT. Its protein is CASSAGQAGLNEKLFF. Full variable domain (rest looked up from reference TRBV9 and TRBJ1-4): DSGVTQTPKHLITATGQRVTLRCSPRSGDLSVYWYQQSLDQGLQFLIQYYNGEERAKGNILERFSAQQFPDLHSELNLSSLELGDSALYFCASSAGQAGLNEKLFFGSGTQLSVL.

This sequence joins TRBV19 and TRBJ1-1, with 9 bases lining up with TRBD1. With 11 bases clipped from V and 0 bases from J, the junction kept 10 bases outside the gene matches. The germline gives CDR1 LNHDA, CDR2 SQIVND (reference sequence). CDR3 length equals 15 residues. The CDR3 loop reads CACRQGGPMNTEAFF. CDR3 in DNA: TGTGCCTGCCGACAGGGGGGCCCCATGAACACTGAAGCTTTCTTT.

As concerns this clone: The final CDR3 position lacks the conserved phenylalanine or tryptophan, pointing to a likely read error. The DNA is omitted, as the CDR3 cannot be located on it reliably, and the CDR3 follows TCRdb's listing. This chain joins TRBV11-2 and TRBJ1-1; the D segment call TRBD1 is taken from the table without a DNA check. CDR1 and CDR2 (germline): SGHAT, FQNNGV. Termini included, the CDR3 measures 15 amino acids. The CDR3 spells CASSLEGPGTGVSFL.

This sequence joins TRBV28 and TRBJ2-5; D remains ambiguous. Germline CDR1 MDHEN, CDR2 SYDVKM. Trimming shortened V by 6 bases and J by 2 bases, and 16 bases separated the two germline ends. This CDR3 region has 15 residues. The CDR3 region is CASRTPATTQETQYF. The CDR3 DNA is TGTGCCAGCAGAACTCCCGCTACTACACAAGAGACCCAGTACTTC.

V is TRBV6-2 or TRBV6-3 and J is TRBJ1-2, with TRBD1 as a possible D gene (6 bases). This CDR3 is built from 14 residues. The V end was cut by 5 bases, the J end by 6 bases, with 16 bases between. CDR1 MNHEY and CDR2 SVGEGT come from the germline V gene. The CDR3 nucleotides read TGTGCCAGCAGTACAACAGGGATGGGGGATGGCTACACCTTC. As protein: CASSTTGMGDGYTF.

The chain combines TRBV29-1 with TRBJ2-7; D is possibly TRBD2 (6 bases). The V end was cut by 4 bases, the J end by 6 bases, with 13 bases between. Germline CDR1 reads SQVTM; CDR2 reads ANQGSEA. The CDR3 consists of 12 residues. CDR3 residues: CSVVVLGGEQYV. The CDR3 nucleotides are TGCAGCGTTGTGGTTTTGGGGGGCGAGCAGTACGTC.

This chain connects TRBV10-3 to TRBJ2-3; weak D call: TRBD2 (5 bases). CDR1 ENHRY and CDR2 SYGVKD come from the germline V gene. The CDR3 runs 16 residues. V shed 2 bases and J shed 0 bases, with 12 bases lying between them. DNA of the CDR3: TGTGCCATCAGTGAGCAAGCGGAAGGGAGCACAGATACGCAGTATTTT. It codes for CAISEQAEGSTDTQYF.

The chain combines TRBV7-9 with TRBJ1-1; TRBD1 aligns across 9 bases. In germline, CDR1 is SEHNR, CDR2 FQNEAQ (reference sequence). The ends lost 5 bases at V and 4 bases at J; junction bases unmatched: 11. The CDR3 length is 16 residues. Written as DNA, the CDR3 is TGTGCCAGCAGCCGGGCTACAGGGGGCATGGGCACTGAAGCTTTCTTT. It specifies CASSRATGGMGTEAFF.

The chain uses TRBV5-4 and TRBJ1-2; 7 bases agree with TRBD1. Germline V gene data show CDR1 as SGHNT and CDR2 as YYREEE (reference sequence). The CDR3 extends over 14 amino acids. V shed 4 bases, J shed 6 bases, and the junction held 9 bases outside the gene matches. DNA for the CDR3: TGTGCCAGCAGCACCCTGACAGGGTTGGATGGCTACACCTTC. Translating gives CASSTLTGLDGYTF.

V is TRBV18 and J is TRBJ2-3, with TRBD1 matching 10 bases. This CDR3 has 16 amino acids. With V trimmed by 4 bases and J by 2 bases, 6 bases remained unmatched. CDR1 and CDR2 (germline): KGHSH, LQKENI. The CDR3 region is CASSLGQGFSTDTQYF. CDR3 nucleotides: TGTGCCAGCTCACTGGGACAGGGGTTCTCCACAGATACGCAGTATTTT.

The genes are TRBV16 and TRBJ2-1, with TRBD2 matching 9 bases. The J segment lost 9 bases and the V segment lost 4 bases, leaving 10 bases of the junction unmatched. The CDR3 consists of 15 residues. Germline CDR1 is KGHSY and CDR2 is FQNENV. The CDR3 protein is CASSRILAGKGEQFF. In DNA form, the CDR3 reads TGTGCCAGCAGCCGAATCCTAGCGGGGAAGGGTGAGCAGTTCTTC.